Below, 29 T cell receptor beta chains from the same sample are listed, as sequenced in a study of blood T cell repertoires in COVID-19. Only in-frame clones appear in the TCRdb table, and some are missing; sequencing was by immunoSEQ multiplex PCR. The profile shows 130,000 to 150,000 clones, more than 70% of them singletons. Material: peripheral blood. The receptors were sampled from a man between 60 and 70 years old with active or convalescent COVID-19.

The J gene is TRBJ2-1, the V gene TRBV27; D unresolved. This CDR3 is built from 16 residues. The germline V gene has CDR1 MNHEY and CDR2 SMNVEV (reference sequence). V lost 5 bases and J 9 bases, leaving 23 bases between the germline ends. CDR3 residues: CASSRIGDLATLEQFF. The CDR3 nucleotides are TGTGCCAGCAGTCGGATCGGCGACTTGGCTACGCTTGAGCAGTTCTTC.

CDR3 bases: TGTGCCAGCAGCTTAGCGTCGGGTAATGAGCAGTTCTTC. It yields the protein CASSLASGNEQFF. The chain recombines TRBV7-9 with TRBJ2-1, with D uncertain. CDR1 is SEHNR and CDR2 is FQNEAQ in the germline V gene (reference sequence). The CDR3 totals 13 residues. The V gene lost 0 bases and the J gene lost 7 bases, with 7 bases spanning the gap.

This clone was observed once. The gene calls are TRBV30 and TRBJ1-4; 7 nucleotides agree with TRBD1. Looked up from germline, CDR1 is GTSNPN and CDR2 is SVGIG (reference sequence). The J segment lost 6 bases and the V segment lost 5 bases, leaving 6 bases of the junction unmatched. The CDR3 loop spans 13 amino acids. In DNA form, the CDR3 reads TGTGCCTGGTCCCAGGGGGAGGATGAAAAACTGTTTTTT. This codes for CAWSQGEDEKLFF.

The table lists this clone with a count of one. The chain is built from TRBV24-1 and TRBJ2-1; D might be TRBD1 (6 bases). The CDR3 consists of 17 residues. V was shortened by 3 bases and J by 2 bases, with 16 bases between the two germline ends. The germline V gene encodes CDR1 KGHDR and CDR2 SFDVKD. The CDR3 DNA reads as TGTGCCACCAGTGATCCCCTAGGGGGATTCACCTACAATGAGCAGTTCTTC. It is translated as CATSDPLGGFTYNEQFF.

In this sample, this clone is medium-sized. The chain joins TRBV4-1 to TRBJ2-1, with TRBD1 as a possible D gene (6 bases). The germline V and J ends were trimmed by 6 bases and 9 bases, with 18 bases remaining between them. CDR1 and CDR2 (germline): MGHRA, YSYEKL. This CDR3 region has 14 residues. CDR3 bases: TGCGCCAGCAGTTACGACACCCGAGGGGGTGAGCAGTTCTTC. It translates to CASSYDTRGGEQFF.

V usage is TRBV6-6 and J usage is TRBJ1-1; 8 nucleotides align to TRBD1. Germline V gives CDR1 MNHNY, CDR2 SVGAGI (reference sequence). Trimming at V came to 7 bases and at J to 4 bases, leaving 11 bases not matched to a gene. The CDR3 loop spans 15 amino acids. This CDR3 is CASTPGGQEGTEAFF. CDR3 sequence (DNA): TGTGCCAGCACCCCGGGGGGACAGGAGGGCACTGAAGCTTTCTTT.

The chain carries TRBV28 and TRBJ1-2; D not resolved. The V gene lost 10 bases and the J gene lost 8 bases, with 20 bases spanning the gap. The CDR3 runs to 13 residues. CDR1 and CDR2 from the germline V gene are MDHEN and SYDVKM. The CDR3 DNA reads as TGTGCCACCACGAGGCGATTGCAAGAGGGCTACACCTTC. The encoded protein is CATTRRLQEGYTF.

The chain joins TRBV20-1 to TRBJ2-3, with 7 positions matching TRBD2. Germline CDR1 DFQATT, CDR2 SNEGSKA (reference sequence). This CDR3 has 11 residues. The CDR3 DNA reads as TGCAGCGGATGGGGGGGGGATACGCAGTATTTT. Its translation is CSGWGGDTQYF.

V usage is TRBV11-2 and J usage is TRBJ2-5; D not resolved. V was clipped by 3 bases and J by 0 bases, with 5 bases between them. The CDR3 covers 13 residues. The germline V gene has CDR1 SGHAT and CDR2 FQNNGV. CDR3 DNA sequence: TGTGCCAGCAGCTTCTCAGACCAAGAGACCCAGTACTTC. Protein: CASSFSDQETQYF.

CDR3 sequence: CASSKGQSSNEKLFF. The CDR3 DNA reads TGTGCCAGCAGCAAAGGACAGTCCTCTAATGAAAAACTGTTTTTT. The V and J genes are TRBV7-9 and TRBJ1-4; D is perhaps TRBD1 (6 bases). V was cut by 5 bases and J by 3 bases, with 13 bases left in between. Germline lookup yields CDR1 SEHNR and CDR2 FQNEAQ (reference sequence). This CDR3 is built from 15 residues.

This clone was seen a handful of times. The chain carries TRBV3-1 (or the pseudogene TRBV3-2) and TRBJ2-3, with 9 bases identical to TRBD2. Losses at the gene ends were 3 bases for V and 14 bases for J; bases not matched to a gene: 15. Germline V gene sequence: CDR1 LGHDT, CDR2 YNNKEL (reference sequence). This CDR3 has 15 amino acids. The CDR3 sequence is CASSQGRVAGVHGYF. DNA for the CDR3: TGTGCCAGCAGCCAGGGTAGAGTAGCGGGAGTTCACGGGTATTTT.

This chain links TRBV10-3 with TRBJ1-2, with 9 bases fitting TRBD1. The germline CDR1 and CDR2 sequences are ENHRY and SYGVKD. After removal of 3 bases from V and 2 bases from J, the junction contained 13 bases not matched to a gene. This CDR3 spans 18 amino acids. CDR3 amino acids: CAISDQVRQGGVNYGYTF. CDR3 DNA: TGTGCCATCAGTGATCAGGTTCGACAGGGGGGAGTCAACTATGGCTACACCTTC.

V and J are TRBV6-5 and TRBJ1-5, with D possibly being TRBD1 (5 bases). V was cut by 2 bases and J by 7 bases, with 9 bases left in between. The CDR3 length is 13 residues. CDR1 is MNHEY, CDR2 SVGAGI, per germline. As DNA, the CDR3 is TGTGCCAGCAGTTACGGGGGGGGGCAGCCCCAGCATTTT. Protein sequence: CASSYGGGQPQHF.

The CDR3 region is CASSDFGETQYF. CDR3 nucleotides: TGTGCCAGCAGTGACTTCGGAGAGACCCAGTACTTC. This chain joins TRBV25-1 and TRBJ2-5; D not certain. V shed 3 bases and J shed 4 bases, with 6 bases lying between them. The CDR3 length is 12 residues. The germline CDR1 and CDR2 sequences are MGHDK and SYGVNS.

The rearrangement joins TRBV20-1 to TRBJ1-6, with D tentatively TRBD1 (6 bases). Germline CDR1 DFQATT, CDR2 SNEGSKA (reference sequence). The CDR3 extends over 11 amino acids. The V and J ends lost 1 base and 13 bases respectively, with 8 bases between them. This CDR3 reads CSARVQGPLHF. In DNA, the CDR3 is TGCAGTGCTAGAGTTCAGGGGCCCCTCCACTTT.

The V gene is TRBV11-2, the J gene TRBJ2-3; a possible D gene is TRBD2 (5 bases). This CDR3 contains 11 residues. Germline V lookup: CDR1 SGHAT, CDR2 FQNNGV. V was shortened by 7 bases and J by 5 bases, with 7 bases between the two germline ends. CDR3 sequence reads: CASIAGDTQYF. CDR3 bases: TGTGCCAGCATCGCGGGAGATACGCAGTATTTT.

V usage is TRBV13 and J usage is TRBJ2-1; 8 nucleotides line up with TRBD1. CDR3 length: 12 amino acids. CDR1 is PRHDT and CDR2 is FYEKMQ in the germline V gene (reference sequence). V gave up 5 bases and J gave up 15 bases; unmatched junction bases: 9. The CDR3 protein is CASSPRQGLAFF. For the CDR3, the DNA is TGTGCCAGCAGCCCCCGACAGGGGTTGGCGTTCTTC.

The genes are TRBV6-5 and TRBJ1-2; D might be TRBD1 (6 bases). CDR3 length: 16 amino acids. Germline CDR1 reads MNHEY; CDR2 reads SVGAGI. Trimming took off 0 bases at V and 0 bases at J, with 11 bases between the two ends. CDR3 sequence (DNA): TGTGCCAGCAGTTACTCCGGGACACCAGCTAACTATGGCTACACCTTC. Protein product: CASSYSGTPANYGYTF.

This clone was recorded once. This chain joins TRBV14 and TRBJ2-1; the D is unclear. Deletions cut 1 base from V and 7 bases from J, with 8 bases between. The CDR3 sequence is 13 residues long. Germline loops: CDR1 SGHDN, CDR2 FVKESK. The CDR3 spells CASSQVPRNEQFF. CDR3 coding DNA: TGTGCCAGCAGCCAAGTCCCTCGGAATGAGCAGTTCTTC.

The chain couples TRBV18 to TRBJ2-7, with 9 bases identical to TRBD1. CDR3 length equals 17 residues. CDR1 and CDR2 from the germline V gene are KGHSH and LQKENI. The V and J ends lost 2 bases and 5 bases, in that order; junction bases with no gene match: 13. The CDR3 protein is CASSPNSGQGLFDEQYF. The CDR3 DNA follows: TGTGCCAGCTCACCAAATTCAGGACAGGGGCTTTTTGACGAGCAGTACTTC.

This rearrangement joins TRBV7-8 to TRBJ2-1, with 12 positions matching TRBD2. CDR1 and CDR2 (germline): SGHVS, FQNEAQ. J gave up 4 bases and V 2 bases, and 6 bases lay outside the gene matches. This CDR3 region has 17 residues. The CDR3 sequence: CASSLSLGTSGYNEQFF. The DNA for the CDR3 is TGTGCCAGCAGCTTATCGCTCGGGACTAGCGGGTACAATGAGCAGTTCTTC.

The chain carries TRBV27 and TRBJ2-3; 7 bases align to TRBD1. The junction had 0 bases not matched to a gene; V was cut back by 3 bases and J by 0 bases. CDR3 length: 14 amino acids. Per germline, CDR1 MNHEY and CDR2 SMNVEV (reference sequence). The CDR3 sequence is CASSLTGSTDTQYF. CDR3 nucleotides: TGTGCCAGCAGTTTGACAGGGAGCACAGATACGCAGTATTTT.

The chain links TRBV7-6 to TRBJ2-5; the match to TRBD2 covers 9 bases. V shed 3 bases, J shed 4 bases, and the junction held 6 bases outside the gene matches. Germline loops: CDR1 SGHVS, CDR2 FNYEAQ. The CDR3 totals 15 residues. This CDR3 is CASSFGGGAAETQYF. CDR3 DNA sequence: TGTGCCAGCAGCTTCGGCGGGGGGGCTGCAGAGACCCAGTACTTC.

This chain links TRBV19 with TRBJ2-7; no definite D call. The germline V gene has CDR1 LNHDA and CDR2 SQIVND (reference sequence). V was shortened by 7 bases and J by 5 bases, with 21 bases between the two germline ends. The CDR3 sequence is 15 residues long. In nucleotides, the CDR3 is TGTGCCAGTATCATCCCGAGGTCACCCCTCCACGAGCAGTACTTC. This codes for CASIIPRSPLHEQYF.

The genes are TRBV6-2 or TRBV6-3 and TRBJ2-1, with 8 positions matching TRBD1. After removal of 5 bases from V and 2 bases from J, the junction contained 2 bases not matched to a gene. Germline V gene lookup returns CDR1 MNHEY and CDR2 SVGEGT. The CDR3 consists of 14 residues. The DNA of the CDR3 is TGTGCCAGCAGTCCAGGGGGCACCTACAATGAGCAGTTCTTC. It yields the protein CASSPGGTYNEQFF.

The chain links TRBV6-1 to TRBJ1-5; D not resolved. Trimming shortened V by 4 bases and J by 2 bases, and 15 bases separated the two germline ends. Germline values: CDR1 MNHNS, CDR2 SASEGT. CDR3 length: 16 amino acids. The CDR3 sequence: CASSADRWARNQPQHF. CDR3 bases: TGTGCCAGCAGTGCCGATAGGTGGGCGCGCAATCAGCCCCAGCATTTT.

A few counts support this clone. V and J are TRBV2 and TRBJ1-5; TRBD1 might be the D (5 bases). The CDR3 sequence is 14 residues long. V lost 2 bases, J lost 5 bases, and 10 bases lay in between. Germline CDR1 reads SNHLY; CDR2 reads FYNNEI. Here the CDR3 reads CASSEQGGDQPQHF. The DNA of the CDR3 is TGTGCCAGCAGTGAACAGGGAGGGGATCAGCCCCAGCATTTT.

V gene TRBV6-1 combines with J gene TRBJ1-5; 7 positions match TRBD1. The V segment lost 3 bases and the J segment 7 bases; nucleotides outside the gene matches: 12. CDR1 and CDR2 from the germline V gene are MNHNS and SASEGT. The CDR3 contains 16 residues. The CDR3 DNA follows: TGTGCCAGCAGTGAGGTTCTGACAGGGTATGGCCAGCCCCAGCATTTT. This encodes CASSEVLTGYGQPQHF.

CDR3 sequence: CSASSEFGGNTIYF. In nucleotides, the CDR3 is TGCAGTGCTAGTTCTGAGTTCGGTGGAAACACCATATATTTT. The chain combines TRBV20-1 with TRBJ1-3; D unresolved. CDR3 size: 14 residues. Trimming took off 3 bases at V and 3 bases at J, with 12 bases between the two ends. Germline CDR1 reads DFQATT; CDR2 reads SNEGSKA (reference sequence).